In its sample, the clone carrying this TCR beta chain was seen once. The antigen remains unidentified. The sample originates from a study of T cell responses to AZD1222 COVID-19 vaccine. Broader study findings: Baseline testing showed seropositivity in only a handful of AZD1222 recipients.

CDR1 is SEHNR and CDR2 is FQNEAQ in the germline V gene (reference sequence). The V and J ends lost 5 bases and 5 bases respectively, with 12 bases between them. This CDR3 is 13 amino acids long. TCRdb's table, derived via immunoSEQ multiplex PCR, lists solely in-frame clones and lacks some. This sample carries fewer than 120,000 clones, 80% to 90% of them seen once, and the ten largest clones take about 16%. Second doses that came at about 4 or about 12 weeks were put together. The rearrangement joins TRBV7-9 to TRBJ1-1; D unresolved. The sequence came from an adult who received the AZD1222 COVID-19 vaccine. The sequenced sample was peripheral blood, obtained 28 days after the second AZD1222 dose. In nucleotides, the CDR3 is TGTGCCAGCAGCCAACTTGAGGAGACTGAAGCTTTCTTT. This sequence encodes CASSQLEETEAFF.